A selection of T cell receptor beta chains follows, all from one sample in a study of blood T cell repertoires in COVID-19. Sequencing was performed with immunoSEQ multiplex PCR; in TCRdb, only in-frame clones are kept and a portion is missing. The profile covers some 140,000 clones, with about 80% appearing a single time and 2% to 3% taken by the ten largest. The sequenced material came from PBMCs or T cells enriched from blood (not recorded which). Receptor source: a man aged 35-49 years with acute COVID-19. The CDR3 runs from the conserved cysteine through the conserved F or W. Fields, in order: D gene, J gene, V gene, clone size, CDR3 DNA, CDR3 protein. D genes are given only for firm matches. The listing skips clone size in some rows; elsewhere it reads once, few, many or a size class.

d_gene: NA; j_gene: TRBJ1-1; v_gene: TRBV9; abundance: NA; CDR3nt: TGTGCCAGCAGCGCCGTAGTTGACTTGGGGGGACGAATCATGAACACTGAAGCTTTCTTT; CDR3aa: CASSAVVDLGGRIMNTEAFF
d_gene: NA; j_gene: TRBJ1-3; v_gene: TRBV5-1; abundance: NA; CDR3nt: TGCGCCAGCAGCCTCGGACCGCAGGGAAGCTCTGGAAACACCATATATTTT; CDR3aa: CASSLGPQGSSGNTIYF
d_gene: NA; j_gene: TRBJ2-3; v_gene: TRBV7-2; abundance: NA; CDR3nt: TGTGCCAGCAGCTTTATCACAGGAGGGGATACGCAGTATTTT; CDR3aa: CASSFITGGDTQYF
d_gene: TRBD2; j_gene: TRBJ2-2; v_gene: TRBV7-2; abundance: NA; CDR3nt: TGTGCCAGCAGCTTAGTTGGTAGCGGGAGCCCCGGGGAGCTGTTTTTT; CDR3aa: CASSLVGSGSPGELFF
d_gene: NA; j_gene: TRBJ1-2; v_gene: TRBV5-1; abundance: NA; CDR3nt: TGCGCCAGCAGCTTGGAACTGGGGGCATTCTATGGCTACACCTTC; CDR3aa: CASSLELGAFYGYTF
d_gene: TRBD2; j_gene: TRBJ2-3; v_gene: TRBV10-3; abundance: NA; CDR3nt: TGTGCCATCAGTGGGTCAAGCGGGGGGGCCTCAGATACGCAGTATTTT; CDR3aa: CAISGSSGGASDTQYF
d_gene: TRBD1; j_gene: TRBJ1-2; v_gene: TRBV28; abundance: NA; CDR3nt: TGTGCCAGCAGTTCAGGGGACAGGGGAAGGGTTGGAGGCTACACCTTC; CDR3aa: CASSSGDRGRVGGYTF
d_gene: NA; j_gene: TRBJ1-4; v_gene: TRBV14; abundance: NA; CDR3nt: TGTGCCAGCAGCCAAGAATATTCGGTCGAAAAACTGTTTTTT; CDR3aa: CASSQEYSVEKLFF
d_gene: TRBD2; j_gene: TRBJ2-1; v_gene: TRBV3-1/TRBV3-2; abundance: NA; CDR3nt: TGTGCCAGCAGCCAAGATCCCCAGCGGGAGGTATGGTACAATGAGCAGTTCTTC; CDR3aa: CASSQDPQREVWYNEQFF
d_gene: NA; j_gene: TRBJ1-1; v_gene: TRBV29-1; abundance: NA; CDR3nt: TGCAGCGTCATAAGAGCGGGGACTGAAGCTTTCTTT; CDR3aa: CSVIRAGTEAFF
d_gene: NA; j_gene: TRBJ1-1; v_gene: TRBV6-5; abundance: NA; CDR3nt: TGTGCCAGCTACAAGGAGATAGGGGTAGGAACTGAAGCTTTCTTT; CDR3aa: CASYKEIGVGTEAFF
d_gene: NA; j_gene: TRBJ2-1; v_gene: TRBV3-1/TRBV3-2; abundance: once; CDR3nt: TGTGCCAGCAGCCAAGGGTCGAGGGAGCAGTTCTTC; CDR3aa: CASSQGSREQFF
d_gene: TRBD2; j_gene: TRBJ2-2; v_gene: TRBV5-6; abundance: NA; CDR3nt: TGTGCCAGCAGCTTGCCAGCGGGGGGGTTCACCGGGGAGCTGTTTTTT; CDR3aa: CASSLPAGGFTGELFF
d_gene: NA; j_gene: TRBJ2-5; v_gene: TRBV9; abundance: NA; CDR3nt: TGTGCCAGCAGCGCCGGACAGCTAAAAGAGACCCAGTACTTC; CDR3aa: CASSAGQLKETQYF
d_gene: TRBD2; j_gene: TRBJ2-7; v_gene: TRBV7-4; abundance: NA; CDR3nt: TGTGCCAGCACCGTCCCAGCCACTAGCGGGATAATTGACGAGCAGTACTTC; CDR3aa: CASTVPATSGIIDEQYF
d_gene: TRBD1; j_gene: TRBJ1-3; v_gene: TRBV7-9; abundance: NA; CDR3nt: TGTGCCAGCAGACCCTCCGGGACAGACGGAAACACCATATATTTT; CDR3aa: CASRPSGTDGNTIYF
d_gene: TRBD1; j_gene: TRBJ2-5; v_gene: TRBV9; abundance: NA; CDR3nt: TGTGCCAGCAGCGCAGCGGGACAGGGTGTAGAGACCCAGTACTTC; CDR3aa: CASSAAGQGVETQYF
d_gene: NA; j_gene: TRBJ2-1; v_gene: TRBV11-2; abundance: NA; CDR3nt: TGTGCCAGCAGCCCCCCGGTCACCTACAATGAGCAGTTCTTC; CDR3aa: CASSPPVTYNEQFF
d_gene: TRBD2; j_gene: TRBJ2-1; v_gene: TRBV19; abundance: NA; CDR3nt: TGTGCCAGTAGTACAACTAGCGGGAGGGCAGTGGATGAGCAGTTCTTC; CDR3aa: CASSTTSGRAVDEQFF
d_gene: NA; j_gene: TRBJ1-5; v_gene: TRBV5-8; abundance: few; CDR3nt: TGTGCCAGCAGCTTGAGCGATCAGCCCCAGCATTTT; CDR3aa: CASSLSDQPQHF